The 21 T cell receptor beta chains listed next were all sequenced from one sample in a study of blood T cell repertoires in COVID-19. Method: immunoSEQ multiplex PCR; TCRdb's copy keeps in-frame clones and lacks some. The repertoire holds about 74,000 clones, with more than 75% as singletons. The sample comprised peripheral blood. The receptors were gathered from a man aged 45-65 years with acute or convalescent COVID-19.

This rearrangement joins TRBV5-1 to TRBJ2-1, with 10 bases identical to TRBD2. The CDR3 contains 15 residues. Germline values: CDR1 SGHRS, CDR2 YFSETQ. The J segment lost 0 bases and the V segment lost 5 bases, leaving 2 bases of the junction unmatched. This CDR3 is CASRWTSGSYNEQFF. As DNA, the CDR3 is TGCGCCAGCAGGTGGACTAGCGGCTCCTACAATGAGCAGTTCTTC.

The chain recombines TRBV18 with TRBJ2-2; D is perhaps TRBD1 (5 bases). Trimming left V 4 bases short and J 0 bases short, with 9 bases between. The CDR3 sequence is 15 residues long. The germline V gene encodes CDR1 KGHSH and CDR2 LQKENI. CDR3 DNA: TGTGCCAGCTCACTGACAGCGCCGAACACCGGGGAGCTGTTTTTT. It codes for CASSLTAPNTGELFF.

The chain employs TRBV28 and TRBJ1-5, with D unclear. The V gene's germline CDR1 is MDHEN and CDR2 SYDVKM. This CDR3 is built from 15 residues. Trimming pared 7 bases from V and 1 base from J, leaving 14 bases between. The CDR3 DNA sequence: TGTGCCAGCACCACAGACGGATACAGCAATCAGCCCCAGCATTTT. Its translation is CASTTDGYSNQPQHF.

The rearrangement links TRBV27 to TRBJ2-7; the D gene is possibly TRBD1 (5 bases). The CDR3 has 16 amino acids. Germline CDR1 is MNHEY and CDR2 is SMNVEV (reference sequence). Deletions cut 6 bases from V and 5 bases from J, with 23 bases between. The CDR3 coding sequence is TGTGCCAGCAGGCGAGCATCATCGACAGTAGCCCACGAGCAGTACTTC. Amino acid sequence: CASRRASSTVAHEQYF.

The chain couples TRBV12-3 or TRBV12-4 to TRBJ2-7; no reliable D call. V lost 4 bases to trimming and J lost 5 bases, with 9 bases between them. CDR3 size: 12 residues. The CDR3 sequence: CASSSLRHEQYF. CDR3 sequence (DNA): TGTGCCAGCAGTTCCCTGCGCCACGAGCAGTACTTC.

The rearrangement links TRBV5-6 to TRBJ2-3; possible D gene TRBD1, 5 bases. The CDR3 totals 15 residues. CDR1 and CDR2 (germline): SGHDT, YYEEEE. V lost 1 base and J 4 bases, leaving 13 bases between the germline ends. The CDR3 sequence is CASSLTGTAPDTQYF. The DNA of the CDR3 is TGTGCCAGCAGCTTGACAGGTACGGCCCCAGATACGCAGTATTTT.

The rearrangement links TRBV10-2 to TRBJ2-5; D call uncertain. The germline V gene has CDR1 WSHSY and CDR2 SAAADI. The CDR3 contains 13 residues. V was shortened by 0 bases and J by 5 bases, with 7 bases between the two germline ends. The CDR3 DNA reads TGCGCCAGCAGTGAGTCCGGCAGGGAGACCCAGTACTTC. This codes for CASSESGRETQYF.

The CDR3 bases are TGTGCCAGCACCAGACGGGGGATGACTAATGAAAAACTGTTTTTT. Its translation: CASTRRGMTNEKLFF. The gene calls are TRBV13 and TRBJ1-4, with a weak D call TRBD1 (5 bases). CDR3 length equals 15 residues. Germline CDR1 reads PRHDT; CDR2 reads FYEKMQ (reference sequence). V was shortened by 7 bases and J by 2 bases, with 14 bases between the two germline ends.

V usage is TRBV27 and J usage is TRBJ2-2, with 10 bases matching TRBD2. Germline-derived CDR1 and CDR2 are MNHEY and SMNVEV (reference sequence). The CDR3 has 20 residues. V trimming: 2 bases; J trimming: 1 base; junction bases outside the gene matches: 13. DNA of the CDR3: TGTGCCAGCAGTTTAAGGTCGTTTCAATCTAGCGGGAGGAACACCGGGGAGCTGTTTTTT. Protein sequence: CASSLRSFQSSGRNTGELFF.

This chain's CDR3 is CAWSAEVNSPLHF. DNA for the CDR3: TGTGCCTGGAGTGCGGAGGTAAATTCACCCCTCCACTTT. V usage is TRBV30 and J usage is TRBJ1-6; D is uncertain. Germline CDR1 reads GTSNPN; CDR2 reads SVGIG (reference sequence). The germline V and J ends were trimmed by 1 base and 7 bases, with 8 bases remaining between them. CDR3 length equals 13 residues.

Here the CDR3 reads CASSPRDRTNEKLFF. CDR3 DNA: TGTGCCAGCAGCCCTCGGGACAGAACTAATGAAAAACTGTTTTTT. The J gene is TRBJ1-4, the V gene TRBV7-9; TRBD1 matches 7 bases. Germline lookup yields CDR1 SEHNR and CDR2 FQNEAQ (reference sequence). The CDR3 contains 15 residues. The V segment lost 5 bases and the J segment 1 base; nucleotides outside the gene matches: 4.

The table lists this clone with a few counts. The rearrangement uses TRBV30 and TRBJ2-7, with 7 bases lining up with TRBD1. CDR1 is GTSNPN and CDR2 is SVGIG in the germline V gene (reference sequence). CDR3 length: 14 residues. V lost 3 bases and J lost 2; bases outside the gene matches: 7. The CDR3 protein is CAWRSNRGPYEQYF. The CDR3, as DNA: TGTGCCTGGAGGTCTAACAGGGGCCCCTACGAGCAGTACTTC.

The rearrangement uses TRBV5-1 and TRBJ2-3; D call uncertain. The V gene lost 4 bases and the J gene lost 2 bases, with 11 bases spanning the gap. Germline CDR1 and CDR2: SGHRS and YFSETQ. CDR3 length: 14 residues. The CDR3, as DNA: TGCGCCAGCAGCCTTGCGGATTACACAGATACGCAGTATTTT. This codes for CASSLADYTDTQYF.

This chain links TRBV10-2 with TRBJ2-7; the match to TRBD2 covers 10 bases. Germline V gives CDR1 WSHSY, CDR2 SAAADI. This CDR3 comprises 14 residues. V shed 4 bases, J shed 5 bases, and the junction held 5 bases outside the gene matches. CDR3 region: CASSVLAGDHEQYF. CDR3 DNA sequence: TGCGCCAGCAGTGTCCTAGCGGGAGACCACGAGCAGTACTTC.

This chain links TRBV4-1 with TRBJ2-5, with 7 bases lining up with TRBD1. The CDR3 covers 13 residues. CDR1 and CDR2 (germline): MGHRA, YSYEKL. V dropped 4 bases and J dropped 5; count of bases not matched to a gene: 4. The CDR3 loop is CASSLTGVETQYF. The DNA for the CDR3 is TGCGCCAGCAGCCTAACAGGGGTGGAGACCCAGTACTTC.

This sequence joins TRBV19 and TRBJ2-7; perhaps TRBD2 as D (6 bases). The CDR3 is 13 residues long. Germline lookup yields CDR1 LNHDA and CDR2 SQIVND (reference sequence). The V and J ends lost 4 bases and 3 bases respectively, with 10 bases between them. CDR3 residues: CASSKGLYYEQYF. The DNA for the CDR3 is TGTGCCAGTAGTAAGGGACTCTACTACGAGCAGTACTTC.

CDR3 DNA sequence: TGCGCCAGCAGTGAGGGCAGCAATCAGCCCCAGCATTTT. It encodes CASSEGSNQPQHF. The chain is built from TRBV10-2 and TRBJ1-5; no clear D gene. In germline, CDR1 is WSHSY, CDR2 SAAADI. CDR3 size: 13 residues. The V end lost 2 bases, the J end lost 1 base, and 3 bases lay between the germline ends.

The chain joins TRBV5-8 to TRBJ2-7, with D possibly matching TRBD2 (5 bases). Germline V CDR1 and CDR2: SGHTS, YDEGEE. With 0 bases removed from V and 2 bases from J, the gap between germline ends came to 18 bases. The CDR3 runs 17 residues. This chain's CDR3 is CASSLEVGLKDPYEQYV. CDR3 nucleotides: TGTGCCAGCAGCTTGGAGGTTGGACTCAAGGACCCCTACGAGCAGTACGTC.

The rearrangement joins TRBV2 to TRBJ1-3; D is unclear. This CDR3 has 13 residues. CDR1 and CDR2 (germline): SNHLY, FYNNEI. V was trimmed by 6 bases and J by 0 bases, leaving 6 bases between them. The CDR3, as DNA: TGTGCCAGCAGAATAGACTCTGGAAACACCATATATTTT. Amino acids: CASRIDSGNTIYF.

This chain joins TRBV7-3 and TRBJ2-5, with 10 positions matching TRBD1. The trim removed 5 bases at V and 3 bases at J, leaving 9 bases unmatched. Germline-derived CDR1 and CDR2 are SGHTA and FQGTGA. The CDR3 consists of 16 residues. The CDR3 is CASSLVGQGKEETQYF. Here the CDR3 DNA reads TGTGCCAGCAGCCTTGTGGGACAGGGGAAGGAAGAGACCCAGTACTTC.

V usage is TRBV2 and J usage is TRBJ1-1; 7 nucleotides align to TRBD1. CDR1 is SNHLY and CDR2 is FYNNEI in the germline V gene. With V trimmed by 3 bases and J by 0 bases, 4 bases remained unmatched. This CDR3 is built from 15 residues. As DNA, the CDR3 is TGTGCCAGCAGTGAGCAGACAGGGATGAACACTGAAGCTTTCTTT. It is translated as CASSEQTGMNTEAFF.